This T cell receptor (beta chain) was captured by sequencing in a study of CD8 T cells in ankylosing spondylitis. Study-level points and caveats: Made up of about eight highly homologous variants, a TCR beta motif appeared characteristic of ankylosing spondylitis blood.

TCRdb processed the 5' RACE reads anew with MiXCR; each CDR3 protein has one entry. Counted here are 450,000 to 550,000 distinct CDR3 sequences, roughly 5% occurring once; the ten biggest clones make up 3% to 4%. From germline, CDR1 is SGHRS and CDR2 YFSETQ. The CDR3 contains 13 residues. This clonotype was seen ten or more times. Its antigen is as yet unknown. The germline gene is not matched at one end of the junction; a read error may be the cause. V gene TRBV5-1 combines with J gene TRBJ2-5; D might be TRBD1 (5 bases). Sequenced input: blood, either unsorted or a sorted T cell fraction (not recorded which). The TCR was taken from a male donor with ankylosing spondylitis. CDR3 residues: CASSLGLGETQYF. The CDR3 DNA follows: TGTGCCAGCAGTTTGGGGCTTGGGGAGACCCAGTACTTC.